Below, 14 T cell receptor beta chains from the same sample are listed, as sequenced in a study of T-cell memory formation after mild COVID-19. A single record per CDR3 protein comes from TCRdb applying MiXCR to the 5' RACE reads. The repertoire holds 170,000 or so distinct CDR3 sequences, with around 30% as singletons. Sequencing used PBMCs or a T cell subset sorted from them (not recorded which). These receptors came from an adult woman who had mild COVID-19 (a few samples of this study predate the infection). Cell type and time point are not known.

This clonotype turned up a few times. This sequence joins TRBV27 and TRBJ2-1; 7 nucleotides match TRBD2. The CDR3 sequence is 14 residues long. The V gene's germline CDR1 is MNHEY and CDR2 SMNVEV (reference sequence). The junction had 11 bases not matched to a gene; V was cut back by 8 bases and J by 7 bases. The CDR3 protein is CASGSSGPWNEQFF. CDR3 in DNA: TGTGCCAGCGGGTCTAGCGGCCCGTGGAATGAGCAGTTCTTC.

The rearrangement links TRBV6-1 to TRBJ2-7; no clear D. Per the germline V gene, CDR1 is MNHNS and CDR2 is SASEGT. This CDR3 spans 12 amino acids. Trimming shortened V by 6 bases and J by 8 bases, and 14 bases separated the two germline ends. In nucleotides, the CDR3 is TGTGCCAGCAGCCTCGGACCCGAGAAGCAGTACTTC. Translating it yields CASSLGPEKQYF.

A note on this clonotype: One junction end does not reproduce the germline sequence, and a read error may be involved. The chain recombines TRBV7-9 with TRBJ1-2, with D unclear. Germline V CDR1 and CDR2: SEHNR, FQNEAQ (reference sequence). The CDR3 has 13 residues. The DNA of the CDR3 is TGTGCCAGCAGCCTAGCGGGGATGTATGGCTACACCTTC. Protein sequence: CASSLAGMYGYTF.

In its sample, this clonotype was seen a few times. The chain links TRBV25-1 to TRBJ1-1; tentative D call: TRBD1 (6 bases). Trimming left V 4 bases short and J 3 bases short, with 18 bases between. This CDR3 spans 16 amino acids. Germline V gene sequence: CDR1 MGHDK, CDR2 SYGVNS. The CDR3 spells CASSVTGYGGDTEAFF. The CDR3 DNA reads as TGTGCCAGCAGTGTCACAGGGTATGGAGGCGACACTGAAGCTTTCTTT.

This clonotype was seen a handful of times. This chain joins TRBV18 and TRBJ2-1; D is undetermined. Trimming pared 4 bases from V and 8 bases from J, leaving 12 bases between. There are 13 residues in the CDR3. Germline V gene lookup returns CDR1 KGHSH and CDR2 LQKENI. This CDR3 is CASSLLALDEQFF. In DNA form, the CDR3 reads TGTGCCAGCTCACTTCTGGCCTTGGATGAGCAGTTCTTC.

The V gene is TRBV7-6, the J gene TRBJ2-2, with D hard to call. The V and J ends lost 1 base and 4 bases respectively, with 7 bases between them. Germline values: CDR1 SGHVS, CDR2 FNYEAQ. This CDR3 contains 14 residues. The CDR3 reads CASSLDYGTGELFF. DNA of the CDR3: TGTGCCAGCAGCTTAGATTATGGCACCGGGGAGCTGTTTTTT.

This clonotype was counted only a few times. V is TRBV20-1 and J is TRBJ2-5; D is undetermined. Trimming removed 0 bases at V and 5 bases at J, with 16 bases between. Germline V lookup: CDR1 DFQATT, CDR2 SNEGSKA (reference sequence). The CDR3 sequence is 15 residues long. The CDR3 DNA sequence: TGCAGTGCTAGAGATGGGCGAAGTAATCAGGAGACCCAGTACTTC. Its translation: CSARDGRSNQETQYF.

The J gene is TRBJ2-1, the V gene TRBV4-3, with 7 bases lining up with TRBD2. This CDR3 spans 19 amino acids. V shed 0 bases, J shed 6 bases, and the junction held 17 bases outside the gene matches. Germline CDR1 is LGHNA and CDR2 is YSLEER. CDR3 DNA sequence: TGCGCCAGCAGCCAAGATGGTTGGCCAGGCCCTTCGGGGGGCAATGAGCAGTTCTTC. It encodes CASSQDGWPGPSGGNEQFF.

The V call is TRBV11-2, the J call TRBJ2-2; D gene uncertain. CDR3 length: 16 residues. V lost 5 bases and J lost 3, with 16 bases in between. The germline gives CDR1 SGHAT, CDR2 FQNNGV. As DNA, the CDR3 is TGTGCCAGCAGCCCCCAGCCACGACACGACACCGGGGAGCTGTTTTTT. It codes for CASSPQPRHDTGELFF. Complete variable domain (other parts from reference TRBV11-2 and TRBJ2-2): EAGVAQSPRYKIIEKRQSVAFWCNPISGHATLYWYQQILGQGPKLLIQFQNNGVVDDSQLPKDRFSAERLKGVDSTLKIQPAKLEDSAVYLCASSPQPRHDTGELFFGEGSRLTVL.

The genes are TRBV29-1 and TRBJ1-1; D is possibly TRBD1 (6 bases). V dropped 7 bases and J dropped 1 base, with 13 bases sitting between them. The length of the CDR3 is 13 residues. Per the germline V gene, CDR1 is SQVTM and CDR2 is ANQGSEA. The CDR3 protein is CSADGDKNTEAFF. As DNA, the CDR3 is TGCAGCGCCGACGGGGACAAGAACACTGAAGCTTTCTTT.

V gene TRBV5-1 combines with J gene TRBJ1-5, with TRBD1 matching over 7 bases. After removal of 4 bases from V and 1 base from J, the junction contained 8 bases not matched to a gene. This CDR3 has 16 amino acids. The germline V gene has CDR1 SGHRS and CDR2 YFSETQ. The CDR3 DNA sequence: TGCGCCAGCAGCGTGGGAGACAGGGAAAGCAATCAGCCCCAGCATTTT. Encoded protein: CASSVGDRESNQPQHF.

This clonotype has only a few counts. The CDR3 is CSARRLAGEGETQYF. The CDR3 DNA is TGCAGTGCACGTCGACTAGCGGGAGAGGGAGAGACCCAGTACTTC. The chain links TRBV20-1 to TRBJ2-5; 12 nucleotides line up with TRBD2. CDR1 and CDR2 from the germline V gene are DFQATT and SNEGSKA (reference sequence). V shed 6 bases, J shed 4 bases, and the junction held 9 bases outside the gene matches. CDR3 length equals 15 residues.

The rearrangement links TRBV7-9 to TRBJ1-1; a weak D match, TRBD1 (5 bases). Germline loops: CDR1 SEHNR, CDR2 FQNEAQ (reference sequence). V was shortened by 4 bases and J by 1 base, with 13 bases between the two germline ends. The length of the CDR3 is 15 residues. CDR3 loop: CASSSATDPNTEAFF. CDR3 coding DNA: TGTGCCAGCAGCTCAGCGACAGACCCGAACACTGAAGCTTTCTTT.

In its sample, this clonotype was seen a few times. The rearrangement joins TRBV20-1 to TRBJ2-5; TRBD2 might be the D (6 bases). The V and J ends lost 0 bases and 4 bases respectively, with 15 bases between them. The V gene's germline CDR1 is DFQATT and CDR2 SNEGSKA (reference sequence). The CDR3 covers 15 residues. CDR3 loop: CSARDPTGVRETQYF. CDR3 DNA sequence: TGCAGTGCTAGAGATCCGACGGGGGTACGAGAGACCCAGTACTTC.